This TCR beta chain derives from a study of OX40 agonist ivuxolimab in advanced cancers. Notes on the study in general: The average count of expanded clones was higher among CD8+ T cells than among CD4+. Clonal expansion from baseline to week 6 occurred in both CD4+ and CD8+ T cells.

Individuals having autoimmune disease history or systemic immunosuppression were not enrolled. Blood got drawn at baseline, again on cycle 4 day 1, and then on cycle 7 day 1. CDR1 is LNHDA, CDR2 SQIVND, per germline (reference sequence). The length of the CDR3 is 10 residues. The V and J ends lost 4 bases and 10 bases respectively, with 7 bases between them. In its sample, this clone was seen a few times. The target antigen is unknown. Repertoires were generated with immunoSEQ multiplex PCR, while TCRdb's copy carries only in-frame clones and drops some. The sample records roughly 63,000 clones, about 88% being singletons.

Sequenced here: CD4+ or CD8+ T cells sorted from blood, sampled in a trial of the OX40 agonist ivuxolimab. This TCR came from an adult with an advanced solid tumor such as melanoma, head and neck, liver or kidney cancer. The chain couples TRBV19 to TRBJ2-5; D gene ambiguous. Here the CDR3 DNA reads TGTGCCAGTAGTACCCCCCGCCAGTACTTC. This gives the protein CASSTPRQYF.